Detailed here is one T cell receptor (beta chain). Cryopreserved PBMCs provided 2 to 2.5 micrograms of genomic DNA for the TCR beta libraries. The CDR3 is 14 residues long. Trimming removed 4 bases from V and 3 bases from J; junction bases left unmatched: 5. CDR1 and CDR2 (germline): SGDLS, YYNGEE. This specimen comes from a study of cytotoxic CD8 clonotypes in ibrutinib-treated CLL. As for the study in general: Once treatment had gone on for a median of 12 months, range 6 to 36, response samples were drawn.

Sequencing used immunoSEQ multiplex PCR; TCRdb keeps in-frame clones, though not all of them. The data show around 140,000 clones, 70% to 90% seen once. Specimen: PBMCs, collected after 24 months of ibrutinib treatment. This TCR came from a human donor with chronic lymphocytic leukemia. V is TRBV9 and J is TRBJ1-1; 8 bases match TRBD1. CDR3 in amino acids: CASSTTGGDTEAFF. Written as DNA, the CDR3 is TGTGCCAGCAGCACTACAGGGGGGGACACTGAAGCTTTCTTT.